The 10 T cell receptor beta chains given below trace back to one sample, sequenced in a study of control samples from healthy donors and cancer patients. Libraries were prepared by immunoSEQ multiplex PCR; TCRdb keeps only in-frame clonotypes and omits some of them. This sample carries 100,000 or so clones, 80% to 90% of them seen once, and the ten largest clones take roughly 13%. The sequenced material came from blood. These receptors were obtained from a woman in her fifties or sixties in good health.

The chain couples TRBV9 to TRBJ1-4, with D maybe TRBD1 (6 bases). Trimming took 4 bases from V and 5 from J, leaving 15 bases between them. Germline V lookup: CDR1 SGDLS, CDR2 YYNGEE. The CDR3 length is 15 residues. In DNA, the CDR3 is TGTGCCAGCAGCCCCCTCGCGACAGGAAATGAAAAACTGTTTTTT. It translates to CASSPLATGNEKLFF.

The rearrangement links TRBV7-6 to TRBJ1-1; no firm D call. This CDR3 spans 12 amino acids. Trimming shortened V by 5 bases and J by 6 bases, and 10 bases separated the two germline ends. Per germline, CDR1 SGHVS and CDR2 FNYEAQ. CDR3 sequence (DNA): TGTGCCAGCAGCGCCCGGGGATCTGAAGCTTTCTTT. Its translation: CASSARGSEAFF.

This chain uses TRBV7-2 with TRBJ2-7; D uncertain. The CDR3 contains 16 residues. V lost 0 bases, J lost 2 bases, and 14 bases lay in between. CDR1 and CDR2 (germline): SGHTA, FQGNSA. The chain's CDR3 is CASSLARGSPTYEQYF. In DNA form, the CDR3 reads TGTGCCAGCAGCTTAGCGCGTGGCAGCCCAACCTACGAGCAGTACTTC.

The rearrangement joins TRBV3-1 (or the pseudogene TRBV3-2) to TRBJ1-4; possible D gene TRBD1, 5 bases. Germline V gene lookup returns CDR1 LGHDT and CDR2 YNNKEL (reference sequence). V was pared by 0 bases and J by 13 bases, with 15 bases between. The CDR3 contains 14 residues. The CDR3 region is CASSQDRRRQGLFF. The CDR3 DNA sequence: TGTGCCAGCAGCCAAGATAGGAGAAGGCAGGGACTGTTTTTT.

This clone was detected once. The chain combines TRBV15 with TRBJ1-1; D possibly corresponds to TRBD1 (6 bases). V lost 5 bases and J 5 bases, leaving 15 bases between the germline ends. The CDR3 covers 14 residues. Germline V gene data show CDR1 as LNHNV and CDR2 as YYDKDF (reference sequence). The DNA for the CDR3 is TGTGCCACCAGCCTGGAGAGGGGGGTAACTGAAGCTTTCTTT. Its translation: CATSLERGVTEAFF.

The chain employs TRBV3-1 (or the pseudogene TRBV3-2) and TRBJ1-4; 9 positions agree with TRBD1. Germline V gene lookup returns CDR1 LGHDT and CDR2 YNNKEL (reference sequence). The J segment lost 2 bases and the V segment lost 3 bases, leaving 1 base of the junction unmatched. The CDR3 is 15 amino acids. The CDR3 DNA sequence: TGTGCCAGCAGCCAGGGGACAGGGACTAATGAAAAACTGTTTTTT. Its protein is CASSQGTGTNEKLFF.

The V call is TRBV6-5, the J call TRBJ2-6; D tentatively reads TRBD1 or TRBD2 (5 bases each). The CDR3 covers 16 residues. The germline V gene encodes CDR1 MNHEY and CDR2 SVGAGI. Between the trimmed V and J ends, which lost 3 bases and 1 base, there was a span of 10 bases. CDR3 sequence: CASSYFWGSGANVLTF. CDR3 sequence (DNA): TGTGCCAGCAGTTATTTTTGGGGGTCTGGGGCCAACGTCCTGACTTTC.

The table lists this clone with a count of one. The V gene is TRBV6-5, the J gene TRBJ1-1, with D tentatively TRBD1 (6 bases). Deletions cut 6 bases from V and 10 bases from J, with 21 bases between. Germline V gene lookup returns CDR1 MNHEY and CDR2 SVGAGI. The CDR3 loop spans 14 amino acids. CDR3 bases: TGTGCCAGCAGCCCAACGCGCCTACAGGGTGGAGCTTTCTTT. Translating gives CASSPTRLQGGAFF.

The J gene is TRBJ1-4, the V gene TRBV19; possibly TRBD1 for D (5 bases). Germline-derived CDR1 and CDR2 are LNHDA and SQIVND (reference sequence). The CDR3 loop spans 16 amino acids. The germline V and J ends were trimmed by 7 bases and 0 bases, with 15 bases remaining between them. The CDR3, as DNA: TGTGCCAGTACCGCGTTGGGGACCACAACTAATGAAAAACTGTTTTTT. Translation: CASTALGTTTNEKLFF.

The chain couples TRBV25-1 to TRBJ2-5; D possibly corresponds to TRBD1 (6 bases). Germline CDR1 MGHDK, CDR2 SYGVNS. V was clipped by 4 bases and J by 5 bases, with 14 bases between them. CDR3 length: 14 residues. The CDR3 nucleotides are TGTGCCAGCAGTGTGACAGGCACTGCTGAGACCCAGTACTTC. It specifies CASSVTGTAETQYF.